This is a list of T cell receptor beta chains from one sample in a study of human T cells and chemical hapten exposure. One entry per CDR3 protein, called by TCRdb with MiXCR from the RACE reads. The sample has about 80,000 distinct CDR3 sequences, approximately 10% seen once. The material sequenced was whole blood, taken in connection with sensitization to the hapten diphenylcyclopropenone (DPC). These receptor sequences come from a woman aged 25 to 39 with alopecia areata. Some clones in this sample may be carry-over from other donors' samples. The conserved cysteine and the conserved F or W are not part of the CDR3 here. Size is omitted from some rows. Given values are once, few, many or a class for expanded clones.

clone size | J gene | V gene | CDR3 protein
many | TRBJ2-2 | TRBV19 | ASSIVGPGELF
- | TRBJ2-2 | TRBV2 | ASLRENTGELF
- | TRBJ2-6 | TRBV4-3 | ASSQVVRGYGANVLT
many | TRBJ1-6 | TRBV3-1 | ASSQDPPGVNSPLH
- | TRBJ1-2 | TRBV7-8 | ASSLGSWRMANYGYT
many | TRBJ2-3 | TRBV7-9 | ATSGLAGVGDTQY
few | TRBJ2-3 | TRBV7-3 | ASSLNPRGGDPTNTQY
- | TRBJ1-2 | TRBV14 | ASSQVRGANYGYT
- | TRBJ1-1 | TRBV6-4 | ASSQQVGTEAF
few | TRBJ1-1 | TRBV3-1 | ASSNRAPNTEAF
- | TRBJ2-1 | TRBV29-1 | SVGEPNEQF
many | TRBJ2-2 | TRBV28 | ATQENTGELF
many | TRBJ1-3 | TRBV11-2 | ASSPRTGTSGNTIY
- | TRBJ2-7 | TRBV4-1 | ASSQRQGANEQY
many | TRBJ2-1 | TRBV7-2 | ASSLALYANEQF
- | TRBJ1-2 | TRBV5-4 | ASSGGTGHNYGYT
few | TRBJ1-5 | TRBV10-3 | AISDGTGGVMPQH
many | TRBJ1-1 | TRBV5-6 | ASSLANRVSAF
- | TRBJ1-1 | TRBV6-6 | ASSYTNKNTEAF
many | TRBJ1-2 | TRBV3-1 | ASSQDQQYRGYT
- | TRBJ2-1 | TRBV10-1 | ASSSGLAGGEEQF
many | TRBJ2-1 | TRBV4-2 | ASSQRGAESSYNEQF
many | TRBJ1-2 | TRBV30 | AWSVRRSGGVGYGYT
- | TRBJ1-1 | TRBV4-1 | ASSQGLGGTEAF
- | TRBJ1-2 | TRBV11-2 | ASSPGVTGGWNGYT
few | TRBJ1-2 | TRBV7-2 | ASSLDRENGYT
- | TRBJ2-7 | TRBV28 | ASSPRLHEQY
many | TRBJ2-7 | TRBV28 | ASSPTPGRVLYEQY
many | TRBJ2-7 | TRBV10-3 | AIGTGGPYEQY
- | TRBJ2-7 | TRBV5-1 | ASSWTGNEQY
- | TRBJ2-4 | TRBV27 | ASSNSQNIQY
many | TRBJ2-7 | TRBV10-2 | ASSRGTEAYEQY
many | TRBJ2-3 | TRBV7-3 | ASSPWGSPDTQY
many | TRBJ1-1 | TRBV7-9 | ASSLGQRGSAF
few | TRBJ2-4 | TRBV7-8 | ASSLGNMDIQY
many | TRBJ1-5 | TRBV28 | ASSPWGQTYSNQPQH
- | TRBJ1-1 | TRBV7-2 | ASKIGGTGVTEAF
- | TRBJ2-7 | TRBV28 | ASSLQGAAYEQY
many | TRBJ2-2 | TRBV5-4 | ASSLATGGTGELF
- | TRBJ2-2 | TRBV29-1 | SVQTRGTGELF
- | TRBJ2-7 | TRBV28 | ASRTQGGSYEQY
many | TRBJ2-1 | TRBV4-1 | ASSQDFAGGTYNEQF
many | TRBJ2-3 | TRBV27 | ATRDLGRRATTDTQY
- | TRBJ1-2 | TRBV27 | ASSFGGAATGYT
many | TRBJ2-1 | TRBV5-6 | ASSLRREGEQF
many | TRBJ2-1 | TRBV7-8 | ASSRLAGDNEQF
many | TRBJ2-1 | TRBV20-1 | SVDGGTNEQF
few | TRBJ1-4 | TRBV7-9 | ASSLDPGRDEKLF